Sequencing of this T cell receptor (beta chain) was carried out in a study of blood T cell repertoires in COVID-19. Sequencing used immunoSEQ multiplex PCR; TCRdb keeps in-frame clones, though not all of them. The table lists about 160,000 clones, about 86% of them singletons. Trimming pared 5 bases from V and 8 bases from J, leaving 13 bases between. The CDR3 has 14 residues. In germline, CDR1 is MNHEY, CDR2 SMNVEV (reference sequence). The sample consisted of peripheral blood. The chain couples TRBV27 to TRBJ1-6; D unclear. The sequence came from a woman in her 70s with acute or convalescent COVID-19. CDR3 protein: CASSPGSPHSPLHF. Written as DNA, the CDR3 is TGTGCCAGCAGTCCCGGGTCCCCTCATTCACCCCTCCACTTT.